The 31 T cell receptor beta chains below all came from one sample that was sequenced in a study of PD-1 blockade in classical Hodgkin lymphoma. Sequencing was performed with immunoSEQ multiplex PCR; in TCRdb, only in-frame clones are kept and a portion is missing. Of around 150,000 clones in the sample, 78% were seen once. There was relapse after autologous stem cell transplantation in every patient, and there was variation in brentuximab vedotin exposure. The specimen was peripheral blood mononuclear cells (PBMCs), collected before the second cycle of nivolumab. The receptor set was obtained from a human donor with classical Hodgkin lymphoma.

The V call is TRBV5-6, the J call TRBJ2-5, with 10 bases aligning to TRBD1. The CDR3 contains 15 residues. Germline V gives CDR1 SGHDT, CDR2 YYEEEE. Trimming at V came to 4 bases and at J to 4 bases, leaving 7 bases not matched to a gene. DNA for the CDR3: TGTGCCAGCAGCACTAGACAGGGGGCGTCAGAGACCCAGTACTTC. As protein: CASSTRQGASETQYF. Full variable domain (missing parts from reference TRBV5-6 and TRBJ2-5): DAGVTQSPTHLIKTRGQQVTLRCSPKSGHDTVSWYQQALGQGPQFIFQYYEEEERQRGNFPDRFSGHQFPNYSSELNVNALLLGDSALYLCASSTRQGASETQYFGPGTRLLVL.

This chain uses TRBV9 with TRBJ2-3; 10 nucleotides agree with TRBD2. From germline, CDR1 is SGDLS and CDR2 YYNGEE. Trimming took 0 bases from V and 8 from J; bases not matched to a gene: 6. This CDR3 comprises 15 residues. The CDR3 bases are TGTGCCAGCAGCGTAGGACAGCGGGGGGGAGTTACGCAGTATTTT. It yields the protein CASSVGQRGGVTQYF. The full variable domain, its missing parts supplied by reference TRBV9 and TRBJ2-3, is DSGVTQTPKHLITATGQRVTLRCSPRSGDLSVYWYQQSLDQGLQFLIQYYNGEERAKGNILERFSAQQFPDLHSELNLSSLELGDSALYFCASSVGQRGGVTQYFGPGTRLTVL.

The chain uses TRBV5-1 and TRBJ1-4, with 7 nucleotides matching TRBD1. Trimming removed 0 bases from V and 4 bases from J; junction bases left unmatched: 6. The CDR3 has 16 residues. Germline V lookup: CDR1 SGHRS, CDR2 YFSETQ. Here the CDR3 reads CASSLDEGAFNEKLFF. CDR3 DNA sequence: TGCGCCAGCAGCTTGGACGAGGGGGCCTTTAATGAAAAACTGTTTTTT. The variable domain in full, completed from reference TRBV5-1 and TRBJ1-4, reads KAGVTQTPRYLIKTRGQQVTLSCSPISGHRSVSWYQQTPGQGLQFLFEYFSETQRNKGNFPGRFSGRQFSNSRSEMNVSTLELGDSALYLCASSLDEGAFNEKLFFGSGTQLSVL.

The genes are TRBV29-1 and TRBJ2-7; tentatively, D is TRBD1 (6 bases). The germline V gene encodes CDR1 SQVTM and CDR2 ANQGSEA. Trimming cost V 4 bases and J 4 bases, with 8 bases left between them. This CDR3 spans 11 amino acids. CDR3 sequence reads: CSVAGEYEQYF. The DNA of the CDR3 is TGCAGCGTTGCAGGGGAATACGAGCAGTACTTC.

The CDR3: CASSPGGAQETQYF. As DNA, the CDR3 is TGTGCCAGCAGCCCAGGGGGGGCCCAAGAGACCCAGTACTTC. V gene TRBV11-2 combines with J gene TRBJ2-5; D could derive from TRBD1 or TRBD2 (7 bases each). In germline, CDR1 is SGHAT, CDR2 FQNNGV. The CDR3 runs to 14 residues. With 5 bases removed from V and 1 base from J, the gap between germline ends came to 11 bases.

V usage is TRBV27 and J usage is TRBJ1-2; TRBD1 aligns across 9 bases. Germline CDR1 MNHEY, CDR2 SMNVEV (reference sequence). CDR3 size: 12 residues. V dropped 6 bases and J dropped 6; count of bases not matched to a gene: 2. CDR3 bases: TGTGCCAGCAGAACAGGGGGCAATGGCTACACCTTC. This codes for CASRTGGNGYTF.

The chain combines TRBV7-6 with TRBJ2-3; 12 positions agree with TRBD2. Trimming cost V 5 bases and J 2 bases; bases outside gene matches: 23. CDR1 and CDR2 (germline): SGHVS, FNYEAQ. The CDR3 runs 22 residues. The CDR3 DNA sequence: TGTGCCAGCAGCCATGCCAATTGGAGACTAGCGGGAGAGGGGGGGGACACAGATACGCAGTATTTT. Its protein is CASSHANWRLAGEGGDTDTQYF.

This chain uses TRBV6-5 with TRBJ2-7, with D unclear. Trimming took 0 bases from V and 2 from J, leaving 11 bases between them. Germline CDR1 is MNHEY and CDR2 is SVGAGI. The CDR3 is 15 residues long. Here the CDR3 reads CASSYSWTPAYEQYF. The CDR3 nucleotides are TGTGCCAGCAGTTACTCATGGACCCCAGCCTACGAGCAGTACTTC.

CDR3 region: CASSYEGGRSYNEQFF. CDR3 sequence (DNA): TGTGCCAGCAGTTACGAAGGCGGCCGCTCCTACAATGAGCAGTTCTTC. This chain joins TRBV6-6 and TRBJ2-1; D uncertain. The CDR3 covers 16 residues. The V gene's germline CDR1 is MNHNY and CDR2 SVGAGI (reference sequence). Trimming cost V 2 bases and J 0 bases, with 11 bases left between them.

This clone was seen only once. The V and J genes are TRBV27 and TRBJ2-7; TRBD1 aligns across 10 bases. The CDR3 loop spans 14 amino acids. CDR1 is MNHEY and CDR2 is SMNVEV in the germline V gene (reference sequence). J lost 2 bases, V lost 5 bases, and 3 bases had no gene match. CDR3: CASSVDRGPYEQYF. The CDR3 bases are TGTGCCAGCAGTGTCGACAGGGGGCCCTACGAGCAGTACTTC.

This chain joins TRBV7-4 and TRBJ1-3, with D uncertain. The germline V and J ends were trimmed by 0 bases and 0 bases, with 12 bases remaining between them. The germline V gene has CDR1 SGHVT and CDR2 SQSDAQ. CDR3 size: 17 residues. In nucleotides, the CDR3 is TGTGCCAGCAGCTTAGCAACAGCGAAGGTCTCTGGAAACACCATATATTTT. Its translation: CASSLATAKVSGNTIYF. The full variable domain, rest sourced from reference TRBV7-4 and TRBJ1-3, is GAGVSQSPRYKVAKRGRDVALRCDSISGHVTLYWYRQTLGQGSEVLTYSQSDAQRDKSGRPSGRFSAERPERSVSTLKIQRTEQGDSAVYLCASSLATAKVSGNTIYFGEGSWLTVV.

The rearrangement links TRBV19 to TRBJ1-2; 8 positions agree with TRBD1. The CDR3 has 14 residues. V shed 7 bases, J shed 2 bases, and the junction held 6 bases outside the gene matches. Germline CDR1 LNHDA, CDR2 SQIVND (reference sequence). CDR3 sequence (DNA): TGTGCCAGTACTGGACAGGGAGTAAACTATGGCTACACCTTC. Translated: CASTGQGVNYGYTF.

The rearrangement uses TRBV28 and TRBJ1-1; a weak D match, TRBD1 (5 bases). Germline assignment: CDR1 MDHEN and CDR2 SYDVKM. This CDR3 has 15 residues. Trimming stripped 2 bases from V and 1 base from J, with 11 bases between. CDR3 in amino acids: CASSLGADQNTEAFF. The CDR3 DNA sequence: TGTGCCAGCAGTTTAGGGGCAGACCAGAACACTGAAGCTTTCTTT.

The chain links TRBV7-9 to TRBJ1-5; D is ambiguous. This CDR3 spans 14 amino acids. CDR1 and CDR2 from the germline V gene are SEHNR and FQNEAQ (reference sequence). Trimming took off 5 bases at V and 0 bases at J, with 8 bases between the two ends. This CDR3 is CASSNGSSNQPQHF. The CDR3 nucleotides read TGTGCCAGCAGCAACGGCAGTAGCAATCAGCCCCAGCATTTT.

This chain links TRBV2 with TRBJ2-5; 10 positions agree with TRBD2. Unmatched junction bases numbered 15, after V lost 0 bases and J lost 5 bases. CDR3 length: 19 amino acids. CDR1 and CDR2 from the germline V gene are SNHLY and FYNNEI. The CDR3 DNA reads as TGTGCCAGCAGTGAAGCGCCTTACCGCGGAGCGGGAGGGTGGGAGACCCAGTACTTC. As protein: CASSEAPYRGAGGWETQYF. Full variable domain (rest looked up from reference TRBV2 and TRBJ2-5): EPEVTQTPSHQVTQMGQEVILRCVPISNHLYFYWYRQILGQKVEFLVSFYNNEISEKSEIFDDQFSVERPDGSNFTLKIRSTKLEDSAMYFCASSEAPYRGAGGWETQYFGPGTRLLVL.

The chain joins TRBV7-2 to TRBJ2-7; D is possibly TRBD1 or TRBD2 (6 bases each). This CDR3 spans 16 amino acids. V was trimmed by 0 bases and J by 0 bases, leaving 12 bases between them. Germline values: CDR1 SGHTA, CDR2 FQGNSA. The CDR3 region has the DNA TGTGCCAGCAGCTTAGCGGGGGGCTTGGCCTCCTACGAGCAGTACTTC. It translates to CASSLAGGLASYEQYF.

This clone has a handful of counts. This chain uses TRBV27 with TRBJ1-2, with D tentatively TRBD1 (5 bases). Per germline, CDR1 MNHEY and CDR2 SMNVEV (reference sequence). The V end lost 6 bases, the J end lost 7 bases, and 18 bases lay between the germline ends. The CDR3 consists of 14 residues. The CDR3 here is CASRNLDSLAGYTF. CDR3 nucleotide sequence: TGTGCCAGCAGAAACCTCGACAGCCTTGCTGGCTACACCTTC.

The chain employs TRBV28 and TRBJ2-7, with D maybe TRBD2 (7 bases). V gave up 4 bases and J gave up 0 bases, with 16 bases separating them. Germline values: CDR1 MDHEN, CDR2 SYDVKM. CDR3 length equals 16 residues. The CDR3 region is CASSSPARGGSYEQYF. CDR3 DNA sequence: TGTGCCAGCAGTTCCCCCGCGAGGGGGGGCTCCTACGAGCAGTACTTC.

The genes are TRBV11-3 and TRBJ1-4, with 8 bases identical to TRBD1. Germline trimming cut 0 bases from V and 4 bases from J; bases unmatched to any gene: 7. The CDR3 spans 17 residues. Germline V gene lookup returns CDR1 SGHNT and CDR2 YENEEA. The CDR3 DNA reads as TGTGCCAGCAGCTTAGATCGGACAGGGCAAGGTAATGAAAAACTGTTTTTT. Encoded protein: CASSLDRTGQGNEKLFF.

This clone was detected once. The rearrangement uses TRBV5-4 and TRBJ2-1, with unresolved D. V lost 0 bases and J 10 bases, leaving 17 bases between the germline ends. The germline gives CDR1 SGHNT, CDR2 YYREEE (reference sequence). CDR3 length: 15 residues. The CDR3 DNA reads as TGTGCCAGCAGCTTGGCCCGCGGCTTCCCCGGAGAGCAGTTCTTC. It translates to CASSLARGFPGEQFF. Combining the CDR3 with reference TRBV5-4 and TRBJ2-1 gives the whole variable domain ETGVTQSPTHLIKTRGQQVTLRCSSQSGHNTVSWYQQALGQGPQFIFQYYREEENGRGNFPPRFSGLQFPNYSSELNVNALELDDSALYLCASSLARGFPGEQFFGPGTRLTVL.

The chain employs TRBV27 and TRBJ2-7, with 11 bases lining up with TRBD2. This CDR3 is 15 amino acids long. The germline V gene encodes CDR1 MNHEY and CDR2 SMNVEV (reference sequence). Losses at the gene ends were 6 bases for V and 6 bases for J; bases not matched to a gene: 10. CDR3 bases: TGTGCCAGCAGGGGTCTAGCGGGGGGCCTAGGCGAGCAGTACTTC. Translating gives CASRGLAGGLGEQYF.

The chain is built from TRBV6-6 and TRBJ1-4, with D possibly matching TRBD1 (5 bases). Trimming cost V 2 bases and J 4 bases, with 14 bases left between them. The CDR3 runs 16 residues. In germline, CDR1 is MNHNY, CDR2 SVGAGI (reference sequence). The CDR3 protein is CASSYGAPAVNEKLFF. Written as DNA, the CDR3 is TGTGCCAGCAGTTACGGGGCCCCCGCGGTTAATGAAAAACTGTTTTTT.

This clone came up a few times. The chain joins TRBV9 to TRBJ1-1, with D possibly matching TRBD1 (5 bases). Germline lookup yields CDR1 SGDLS and CDR2 YYNGEE. V lost 4 bases to trimming and J lost 5 bases, with 12 bases between them. The CDR3 contains 13 residues. The CDR3 DNA reads as TGTGCCAGCAGCTTCACAGGTGAAACTGAAGCTTTCTTT. This codes for CASSFTGETEAFF.

This rearrangement joins TRBV14 to TRBJ1-2; D perhaps matches TRBD1 (5 bases). Germline assignment: CDR1 SGHDN and CDR2 FVKESK. This CDR3 is 15 amino acids long. The ends were cut back, 0 bases at V and 5 bases at J, with 13 bases in the middle. This chain's CDR3 is CASSQEARAGYGYTF. The CDR3 nucleotides read TGTGCCAGCAGCCAAGAAGCCAGGGCCGGGTATGGCTACACCTTC.

V is TRBV18 and J is TRBJ2-3; TRBD1 is a possible D gene (5 bases). CDR3 length equals 15 residues. V gave up 1 base and J gave up 2 bases, with 10 bases separating them. CDR1 is KGHSH, CDR2 LQKENI, per germline. As DNA, the CDR3 is TGTGCCAGCTCACCACGTCGGACAACCACAGATACGCAGTATTTT. It encodes CASSPRRTTTDTQYF.

This sequence joins TRBV5-1 and TRBJ1-1; 7 bases match TRBD1. The CDR3 loop spans 16 amino acids. Germline CDR1 is SGHRS and CDR2 is YFSETQ. Trimming at V came to 0 bases and at J to 0 bases, leaving 5 bases not matched to a gene. The CDR3 loop is CASSLDGTAMNTEAFF. The CDR3 region has the DNA TGCGCCAGCAGCTTGGATGGGACAGCTATGAACACTGAAGCTTTCTTT. The full variable domain, its missing parts supplied by reference TRBV5-1 and TRBJ1-1, is KAGVTQTPRYLIKTRGQQVTLSCSPISGHRSVSWYQQTPGQGLQFLFEYFSETQRNKGNFPGRFSGRQFSNSRSEMNVSTLELGDSALYLCASSLDGTAMNTEAFFGQGTRLTVV.

This clone came up once. This sample also contains other DNA sequences that code for the same CDR3. This chain connects TRBV7-8 to TRBJ2-2, with D perhaps matching TRBD2 (6 bases). This CDR3 contains 14 residues. V lost 6 bases, J lost 1 base, and 9 bases lay in between. Germline V gene lookup returns CDR1 SGHVS and CDR2 FQNEAQ. CDR3 in DNA: TGTGCCAGCAGTCTGGGACTGAACACCGGGGAGCTGTTTTTT. It codes for CASSLGLNTGELFF.

The gene calls are TRBV6-1 and TRBJ1-2; TRBD1 agrees at 7 bases. V lost 5 bases to trimming and J lost 6 bases; unmatched junction nucleotides: 3. The CDR3 runs 12 residues. In germline, CDR1 is MNHNS, CDR2 SASEGT. CDR3: CASSRGGHGYTF. The CDR3 DNA is TGTGCCAGCAGTCGAGGGGGCCATGGCTACACCTTC.

This clone was seen many times. The gene calls are TRBV5-1 and TRBJ2-7; D possibly corresponds to TRBD2 (6 bases). CDR3 size: 18 residues. The V gene's germline CDR1 is SGHRS and CDR2 YFSETQ. The V and J ends lost 1 base and 0 bases respectively, with 20 bases between them. CDR3 sequence (DNA): TGCGCCAGCAGCTTGAGCCTGGAGGGAGGATCCCACTCCTACGAGCAGTACTTC. Protein sequence: CASSLSLEGGSHSYEQYF.

This clone has a single count. CDR3 region: CASSPRDRGGLGNQPQHF. The CDR3 region has the DNA TGTGCCAGTAGTCCCCGGGACAGGGGGGGGTTAGGCAATCAGCCCCAGCATTTT. This chain links TRBV19 with TRBJ1-5, with 11 nucleotides matching TRBD1. The germline V gene has CDR1 LNHDA and CDR2 SQIVND (reference sequence). The CDR3 runs to 18 residues. The V segment lost 5 bases and the J segment 2 bases; nucleotides outside the gene matches: 11.

This clone came up a few times. The rearrangement joins TRBV13 to TRBJ2-7, with D possibly being TRBD2 (6 bases). The CDR3 is 18 residues long. V dropped 6 bases and J dropped 0 bases, with 24 bases sitting between them. Per the germline V gene, CDR1 is PRHDT and CDR2 is FYEKMQ (reference sequence). CDR3 amino acids: CASRGPGRRDHDSYEQYF. In nucleotides, the CDR3 is TGTGCCAGCAGAGGACCAGGGAGGAGGGACCATGACTCCTACGAGCAGTACTTC.